What follows is one T cell receptor (beta chain) and its context. Its antigen is unknown. The data are from a study of regulatory and conventional T cells in RAG deficiency. Findings and limits, study-wide: Omenn patients showed >85% Treg-Tconv overlap and shorter CDR3 lengths. Other subsets showed roughly 10-fold reductions, but Treg unique TCR beta sequences fell roughly 110-fold in these patients. RAG-deficient patients showed markedly lower Shannon entropy and higher Simpson indices than control T-cell subsets. These Omenn syndrome Treg sorts may hold peripherally activated cells instead.

Genomic DNA came from blood conventional CD4+ T cells gated CD25-low CD127-high. Repertoires were generated with immunoSEQ multiplex PCR, while TCRdb's copy carries only in-frame clones and drops some. The profile shows some 21,000 clones, just under 95% of them singletons. This sample was shared with a second study, whose subject was regulatory T cells. That source adds: Amplification used 52 TRBV primers and 13 TRBJ primers.

This clonotype was obtained from a human donor in good health. Material: CD4+ T cells sorted from blood.

The CDR3 bases are TGTGCCAGCAGTTTGGGAGGGGGACGGAATCAGCCCCAGCATTTT. Encoded protein: CASSLGGGRNQPQHF. The chain is built from TRBV28 and TRBJ1-5; maybe TRBD1 (6 bases). The CDR3 runs 15 residues. The V gene lost 3 bases and the J gene lost 4 bases, with 13 bases spanning the gap. Germline V lookup: CDR1 MDHEN, CDR2 SYDVKM.